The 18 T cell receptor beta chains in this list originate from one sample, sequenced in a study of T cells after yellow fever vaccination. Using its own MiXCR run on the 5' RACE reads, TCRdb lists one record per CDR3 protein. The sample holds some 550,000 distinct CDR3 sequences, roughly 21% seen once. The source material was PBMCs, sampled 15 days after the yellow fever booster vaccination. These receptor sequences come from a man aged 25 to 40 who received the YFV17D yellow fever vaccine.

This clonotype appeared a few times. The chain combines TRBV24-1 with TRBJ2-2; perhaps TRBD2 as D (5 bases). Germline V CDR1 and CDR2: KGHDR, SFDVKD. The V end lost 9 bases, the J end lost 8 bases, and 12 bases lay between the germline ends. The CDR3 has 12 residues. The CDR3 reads CATAPRGGELFF. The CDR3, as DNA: TGTGCCACCGCCCCTCGAGGGGGGGAGCTGTTTTTT.

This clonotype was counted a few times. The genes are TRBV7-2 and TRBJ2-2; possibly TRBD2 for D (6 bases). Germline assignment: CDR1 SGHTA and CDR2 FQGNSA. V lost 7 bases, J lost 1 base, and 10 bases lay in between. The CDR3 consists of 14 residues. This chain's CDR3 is CASTMGGNTGELFF. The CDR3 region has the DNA TGTGCCAGCACCATGGGGGGGAACACCGGGGAGCTGTTTTTT.

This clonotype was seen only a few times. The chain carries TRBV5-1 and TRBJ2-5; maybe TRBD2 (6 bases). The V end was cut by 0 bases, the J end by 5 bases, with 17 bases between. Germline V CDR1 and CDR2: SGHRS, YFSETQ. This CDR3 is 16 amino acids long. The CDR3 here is CASSLGGATRAETQYF. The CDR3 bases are TGCGCCAGCAGCTTGGGCGGGGCAACCCGAGCTGAGACCCAGTACTTC.

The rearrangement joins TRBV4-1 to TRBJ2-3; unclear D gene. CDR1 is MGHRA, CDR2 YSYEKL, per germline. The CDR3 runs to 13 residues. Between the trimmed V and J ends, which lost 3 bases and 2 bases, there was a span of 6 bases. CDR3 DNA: TGCGCCAGCAGCCACTTGATCACAGATACGCAGTATTTT. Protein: CASSHLITDTQYF.

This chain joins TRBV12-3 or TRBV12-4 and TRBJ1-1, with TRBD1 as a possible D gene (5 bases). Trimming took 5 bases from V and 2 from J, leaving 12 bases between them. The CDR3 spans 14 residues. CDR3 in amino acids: CASSIPRGNTEAFF. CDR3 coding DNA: TGTGCCAGCAGTATCCCTAGGGGAAACACTGAAGCTTTCTTT.

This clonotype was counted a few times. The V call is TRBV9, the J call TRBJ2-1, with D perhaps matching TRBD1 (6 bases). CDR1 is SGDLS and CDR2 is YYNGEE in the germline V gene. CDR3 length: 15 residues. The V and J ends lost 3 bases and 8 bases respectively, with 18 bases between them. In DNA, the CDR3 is TGTGCCAGCAGCGCAGACCATACCGAGGGGGATGAGCAGTTCTTC. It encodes CASSADHTEGDEQFF.

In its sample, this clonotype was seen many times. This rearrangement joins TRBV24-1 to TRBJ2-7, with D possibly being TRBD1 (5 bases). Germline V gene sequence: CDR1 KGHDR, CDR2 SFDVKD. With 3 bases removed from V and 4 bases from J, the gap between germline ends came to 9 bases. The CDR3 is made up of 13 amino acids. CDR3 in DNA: TGTGCCACCAGTGATGGGGCCCTATACGAGCAGTACTTC. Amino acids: CATSDGALYEQYF.

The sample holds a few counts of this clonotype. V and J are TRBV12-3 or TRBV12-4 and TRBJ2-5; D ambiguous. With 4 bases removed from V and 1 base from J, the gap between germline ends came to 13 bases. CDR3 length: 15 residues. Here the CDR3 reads CASSSRRPFQETQYF. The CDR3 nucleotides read TGTGCCAGCAGTTCGCGCCGACCTTTCCAAGAGACCCAGTACTTC.

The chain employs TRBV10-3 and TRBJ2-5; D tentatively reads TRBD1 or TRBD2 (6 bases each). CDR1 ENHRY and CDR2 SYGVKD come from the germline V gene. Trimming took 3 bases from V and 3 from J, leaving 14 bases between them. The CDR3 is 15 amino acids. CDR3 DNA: TGTGCCATCAGTGACGGTCGGAGGGACAAAGAGACCCAGTACTTC. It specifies CAISDGRRDKETQYF.

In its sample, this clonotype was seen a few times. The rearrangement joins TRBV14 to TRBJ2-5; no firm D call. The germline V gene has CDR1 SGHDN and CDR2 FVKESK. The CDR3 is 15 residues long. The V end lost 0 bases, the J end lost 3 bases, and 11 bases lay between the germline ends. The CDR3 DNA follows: TGTGCCAGCAGCCAAGATTACCCAGCCGAAGAGACCCAGTACTTC. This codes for CASSQDYPAEETQYF. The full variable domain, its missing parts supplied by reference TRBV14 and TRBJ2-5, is EAGVTQFPSHSVIEKGQTVTLRCDPISGHDNLYWYRRVMGKEIKFLLHFVKESKQDESGMPNNRFLAERTGGTYSTLKVQPAELEDSGVYFCASSQDYPAEETQYFGPGTRLLVL.

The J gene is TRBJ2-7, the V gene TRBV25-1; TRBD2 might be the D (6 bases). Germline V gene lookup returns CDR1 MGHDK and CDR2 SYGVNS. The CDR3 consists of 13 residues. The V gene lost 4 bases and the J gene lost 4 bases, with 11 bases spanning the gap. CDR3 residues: CASSAVRGYEQYF. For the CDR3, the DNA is TGTGCCAGCAGTGCCGTCCGGGGGTACGAGCAGTACTTC.

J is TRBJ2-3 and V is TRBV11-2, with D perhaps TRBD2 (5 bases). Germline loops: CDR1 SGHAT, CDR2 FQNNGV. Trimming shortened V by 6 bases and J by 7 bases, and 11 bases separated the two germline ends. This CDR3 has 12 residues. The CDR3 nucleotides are TGTGCCAGCAGTCCATGGGAGAATACGCAGTATTTT. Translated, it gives CASSPWENTQYF.

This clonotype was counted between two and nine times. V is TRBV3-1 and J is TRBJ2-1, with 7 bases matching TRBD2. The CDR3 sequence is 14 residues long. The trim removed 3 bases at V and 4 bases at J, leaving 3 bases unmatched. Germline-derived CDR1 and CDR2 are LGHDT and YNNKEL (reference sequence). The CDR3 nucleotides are TGTGCCAGCAGCCACAGCGGGAATTACAATGAGCAGTTCTTC. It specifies CASSHSGNYNEQFF.

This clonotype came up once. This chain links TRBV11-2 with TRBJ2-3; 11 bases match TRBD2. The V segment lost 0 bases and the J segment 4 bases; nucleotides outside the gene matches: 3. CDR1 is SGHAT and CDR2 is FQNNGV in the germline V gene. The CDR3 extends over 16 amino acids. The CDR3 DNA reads TGTGCCAGCAGCTTAGAGATAGCGGGAGGGCCAGATACGCAGTATTTT. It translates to CASSLEIAGGPDTQYF.

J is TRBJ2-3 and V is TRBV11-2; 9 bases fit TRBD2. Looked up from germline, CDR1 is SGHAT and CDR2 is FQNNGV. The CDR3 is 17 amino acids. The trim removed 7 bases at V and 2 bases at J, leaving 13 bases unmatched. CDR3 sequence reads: CASNKKALAGYTDTQYF. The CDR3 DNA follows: TGTGCCAGCAACAAAAAAGCCCTAGCGGGGTACACAGATACGCAGTATTTT.

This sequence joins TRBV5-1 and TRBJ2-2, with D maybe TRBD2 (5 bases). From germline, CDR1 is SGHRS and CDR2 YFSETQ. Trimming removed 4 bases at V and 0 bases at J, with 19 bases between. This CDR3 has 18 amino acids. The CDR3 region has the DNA TGCGCCAGCAGCCCGGACGGCGGGCTAGCAGCGAACACCGGGGAGCTGTTTTTT. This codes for CASSPDGGLAANTGELFF.

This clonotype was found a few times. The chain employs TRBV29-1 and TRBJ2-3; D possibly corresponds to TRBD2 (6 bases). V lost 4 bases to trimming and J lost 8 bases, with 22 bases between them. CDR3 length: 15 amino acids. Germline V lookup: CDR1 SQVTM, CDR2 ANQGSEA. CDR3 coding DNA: TGCAGCGTTGTTTTGGGCGGGATGGGCGCTGGTACGCAGTATTTT. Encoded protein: CSVVLGGMGAGTQYF.

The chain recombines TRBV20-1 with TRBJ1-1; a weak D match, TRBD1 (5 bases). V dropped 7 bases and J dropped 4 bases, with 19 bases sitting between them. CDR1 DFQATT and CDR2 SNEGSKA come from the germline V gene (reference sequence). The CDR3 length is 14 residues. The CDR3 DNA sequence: TGCAGTGGTGTGAACGGGGCTAGGGGCACTGAAGCTTTCTTT. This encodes CSGVNGARGTEAFF.